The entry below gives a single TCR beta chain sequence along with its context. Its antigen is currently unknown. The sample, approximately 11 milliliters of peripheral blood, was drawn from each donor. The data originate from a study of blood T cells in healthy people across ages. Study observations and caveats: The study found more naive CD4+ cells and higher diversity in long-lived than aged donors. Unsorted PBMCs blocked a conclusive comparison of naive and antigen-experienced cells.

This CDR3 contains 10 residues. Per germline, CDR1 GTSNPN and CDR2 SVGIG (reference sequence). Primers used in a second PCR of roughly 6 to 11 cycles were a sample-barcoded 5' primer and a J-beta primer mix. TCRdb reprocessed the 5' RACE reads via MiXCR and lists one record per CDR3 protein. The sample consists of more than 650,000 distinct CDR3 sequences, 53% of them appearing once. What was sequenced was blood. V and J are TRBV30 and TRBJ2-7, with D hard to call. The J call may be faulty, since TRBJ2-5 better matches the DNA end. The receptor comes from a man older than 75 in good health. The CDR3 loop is CAWRRETQYF. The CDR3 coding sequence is TGTGCCTGGAGGAGGGAGACCCAGTACTTC.